The 20 T cell receptor beta chains below all came from one sample that was sequenced in a study of blood T cell repertoires in COVID-19. Sequencing used immunoSEQ multiplex PCR; TCRdb keeps in-frame clones, though not all of them. The sample has tens of thousands of clones, just over 85% seen once. Sequenced: peripheral blood. The source is a woman aged 80 or over in a cohort sampled during active or convalescent COVID-19.

The gene calls are TRBV20-1 and TRBJ1-2; D call uncertain. This CDR3 region has 10 residues. Trimming cost V 6 bases and J 5 bases, with 7 bases left between them. CDR1 is DFQATT and CDR2 is SNEGSKA in the germline V gene (reference sequence). The CDR3: CSAPGYGYTF. The DNA of the CDR3 is TGCAGTGCACCGGGGTATGGCTACACCTTC.

The rearrangement joins TRBV18 to TRBJ1-1; D call uncertain. V was trimmed by 1 base and J by 1 base, leaving 4 bases between them. Germline CDR1 is KGHSH and CDR2 is LQKENI. The CDR3 covers 13 residues. The CDR3 region is CASSPLGNTEAFF. CDR3 nucleotide sequence: TGTGCCAGCTCACCACTCGGGAACACTGAAGCTTTCTTT. Complete variable domain (other parts from reference TRBV18 and TRBJ1-1): NAGVMQNPRHLVRRRGQEARLRCSPMKGHSHVYWYRQLPEEGLKFMVYLQKENIIDESGMPKERFSAEFPKEGPSILRIQQVVRGDSAAYFCASSPLGNTEAFFGQGTRLTVV.

The V gene is TRBV21-1, the J gene TRBJ2-7; the table names TRBD2, a call not compared with the DNA. TRBV21-1 is deemed a pseudogene. CDR3 size: 15 residues. For the CDR3, the DNA is TGTGCCAGCAGCAAAGTTGTTACTAGCACGGGGGAGCAGTACGTC. As protein: CASSKVVTSTGEQYV.

This rearrangement joins TRBV11-3 to TRBJ1-6, with 9 bases that match TRBD1. Germline V gives CDR1 SGHNT, CDR2 YENEEA. The CDR3 loop spans 13 amino acids. J lost 8 bases, V lost 7 bases, and 3 bases had no gene match. CDR3 in DNA: TGTGCCAGCAAGAACAGGGGGCATTCACCCCTCCACTTT. Translated, it gives CASKNRGHSPLHF.

The gene calls are TRBV21-1 and TRBJ1-1; TRBD1, the table's D call, was not compared with the DNA. TRBV21-1 is classified as a pseudogene. CDR3 length: 20 amino acids. CDR3 nucleotides: TGTGCCAGCAGCACTCCCCACAAGTACGGGACAGGGTCAAGGAACACTGAAGCTTTCTTT. Translation: CASSTPHKYGTGSRNTEAFF.

The J gene is TRBJ1-2, the V gene TRBV6-5; 7 nucleotides line up with TRBD1. V dropped 8 bases and J dropped 3; count of bases not matched to a gene: 3. The CDR3 covers 12 residues. Germline V gene data show CDR1 as MNHEY and CDR2 as SVGAGI. The CDR3 bases are TGTGCCAGCCCGGGACAGTACTATGGCTACACCTTC. Translating gives CASPGQYYGYTF.

The gene calls are TRBV5-1 and TRBJ1-2; no definite D call. CDR1 SGHRS and CDR2 YFSETQ come from the germline V gene. The CDR3 has 14 amino acids. Trimming shortened V by 0 bases and J by 2 bases, and 8 bases separated the two germline ends. CDR3 nucleotides: TGCGCCAGCAGCTTGGATAGCTTAAACTATGGCTACACCTTC. It encodes CASSLDSLNYGYTF.

The J gene is TRBJ2-1, the V gene TRBV24-1; the match to TRBD2 covers 8 bases. V shed 6 bases and J 1 base; nucleotides not matched to a gene: 7. The germline gives CDR1 KGHDR, CDR2 SFDVKD. This CDR3 contains 16 residues. CDR3 nucleotide sequence: TGTGCCACCAGTCCACTAGCGGCGAATTCCTACAATGAGCAGTTCTTC. Translating it yields CATSPLAANSYNEQFF.

The chain combines TRBV11-2 with TRBJ2-4, with 7 bases fitting TRBD2. The CDR3 length is 14 residues. Germline V gene sequence: CDR1 SGHAT, CDR2 FQNNGV. Trimming removed 3 bases from V and 5 bases from J; junction bases left unmatched: 4. The DNA for the CDR3 is TGTGCCAGCAGCTTGAGCGGGGTACAAAACATTCAGTACTTC. Protein sequence: CASSLSGVQNIQYF.

V and J are TRBV7-8 and TRBJ1-5; D perhaps matches TRBD1 (6 bases). The V end was cut by 4 bases, the J end by 7 bases, with 14 bases between. Germline loops: CDR1 SGHVS, CDR2 FQNEAQ. CDR3 length: 14 residues. CDR3 DNA sequence: TGTGCCAGCAGCTACCCGGGACAACTACAGCCCCAGCATTTT. It encodes CASSYPGQLQPQHF.

The V call is TRBV4-1, the J call TRBJ1-2; 10 positions match TRBD1. Per germline, CDR1 MGHRA and CDR2 YSYEKL. V dropped 2 bases and J dropped 4; count of bases not matched to a gene: 4. The CDR3 is made up of 15 amino acids. This CDR3 is CASSQRTGGSYGYTF. DNA of the CDR3: TGCGCCAGCAGCCAAAGGACAGGGGGTTCCTATGGCTACACCTTC.

The chain is built from TRBV27 and TRBJ1-1, with 9 bases identical to TRBD1. The CDR3 consists of 12 residues. The V segment lost 5 bases and the J segment 9 bases; nucleotides outside the gene matches: 4. Per the germline V gene, CDR1 is MNHEY and CDR2 is SMNVEV (reference sequence). Written as DNA, the CDR3 is TGTGCCAGCAGTCAGACAGGGGGGAAAGCTTTCTTT. It codes for CASSQTGGKAFF.

The CDR3 loop is CAISESPQGSISGYTF. The DNA of the CDR3 is TGTGCCATCAGTGAGTCGCCCCAGGGATCAATCTCTGGCTACACCTTC. This sequence joins TRBV10-3 and TRBJ1-2, with D possibly being TRBD1 (5 bases). CDR3 length equals 16 residues. V gave up 0 bases and J gave up 7 bases, with 18 bases separating them. The germline gives CDR1 ENHRY, CDR2 SYGVKD.

The J gene is TRBJ1-1, the V gene TRBV7-9; D perhaps matches TRBD1 (5 bases). Germline values: CDR1 SEHNR, CDR2 FQNEAQ (reference sequence). The CDR3 has 15 amino acids. Trimming removed 4 bases from V and 1 base from J, with 13 bases in between. CDR3 nucleotides: TGTGCCAGCAGCTCCTGGGGGGGATCGAACACTGAAGCTTTCTTT. Its protein product is CASSSWGGSNTEAFF.

This clone was seen a few times. The chain employs TRBV10-1 and TRBJ2-1; 7 nucleotides align to TRBD1. CDR1 WNHNN and CDR2 SYGVQD come from the germline V gene (reference sequence). V was pared by 0 bases and J by 4 bases, with 9 bases of the junction left unmatched. There are 17 residues in the CDR3. CDR3 loop: CASSESPKTGRYNEQFF. For the CDR3, the DNA is TGCGCCAGCAGTGAGTCACCAAAGACAGGGCGATACAATGAGCAGTTCTTC.

In regard to this clone: Within the sample, other DNA sequences also encode this same CDR3. The J gene is TRBJ1-4, the V gene TRBV7-9; 7 positions agree with TRBD1. The germline V gene encodes CDR1 SEHNR and CDR2 FQNEAQ (reference sequence). This CDR3 is 12 amino acids long. V gave up 3 bases and J gave up 16 bases; unmatched junction bases: 8. CDR3 bases: TGTGCCAGCAGCTTTCGTGAGGGACAGCAGTTTTTT. Translated: CASSFREGQQFF.

The chain joins TRBV3-1 (or the pseudogene TRBV3-2) to TRBJ2-3; 8 bases fit TRBD2. From germline, CDR1 is LGHDT and CDR2 YNNKEL (reference sequence). The V and J ends lost 3 bases and 1 base, in that order; junction bases with no gene match: 3. The CDR3 spans 15 residues. The CDR3 spells CASSQLLAGTDTQYF. The DNA of the CDR3 is TGTGCCAGCAGCCAGTTACTAGCGGGCACAGATACGCAGTATTTT.

The chain joins TRBV19 to TRBJ2-2, with TRBD2 matching 7 bases. Germline trimming cut 2 bases from V and 0 bases from J; bases unmatched to any gene: 0. Germline V gives CDR1 LNHDA, CDR2 SQIVND (reference sequence). This CDR3 spans 15 amino acids. CDR3 residues: CASSISGANTGELFF. Written as DNA, the CDR3 is TGTGCCAGTAGTATAAGCGGGGCGAACACCGGGGAGCTGTTTTTT.

The chain recombines TRBV5-6 with TRBJ2-3; possibly TRBD2 for D (6 bases). The CDR3 extends over 14 amino acids. CDR1 is SGHDT, CDR2 YYEEEE, per germline. Trimming left V 2 bases short and J 7 bases short, with 14 bases between. CDR3 amino acids: CASSLMGGMNTQYF. The CDR3 DNA follows: TGTGCCAGCAGCTTAATGGGAGGTATGAATACGCAGTATTTT.

The chain carries TRBV30 and TRBJ1-4; D gene unclear. Germline values: CDR1 GTSNPN, CDR2 SVGIG (reference sequence). Trimming removed 2 bases from V and 4 bases from J, with 14 bases in between. This CDR3 has 15 residues. The CDR3 region is CAWSYKTARNEKLFF. DNA for the CDR3: TGTGCCTGGAGTTATAAGACTGCCCGTAATGAAAAACTGTTTTTT.